This is a list of T cell receptor beta chains from one sample in a study of blood T cells in healthy people across ages. TCRdb reanalysed the 5' RACE reads using MiXCR and keeps one entry per CDR3 protein. The sample includes about 730,000 distinct CDR3 sequences, about 42% of them seen just once. Specimen: blood. These receptors were taken from an older woman in good health. Each CDR3 is given with its conserved first and last residue. The D gene is left open where the match is weak. Clone size is given for some rows only: seen once, a few or many times, or a class if the clone is expanded.

d_call clone_size cdr3_length j_call v_call cdr3_nt cdr3_aa
TRBD1 few 14 TRBJ2-3 TRBV24-1 TGTGCCACCTCCCGGACAGGGGGGCCAGATACGCAGTATTTT CATSRTGGPDTQYF
NA few 14 TRBJ1-2 TRBV20-1 TGCAGTGCTAGTAGCAGGGGCGGGGCATGGGGCTACACCTTC CSASSRGGAWGYTF
TRBD2 few 17 TRBJ2-1 TRBV5-1 TGCGCCAGCAGCTTGGGGGCTAGCGGGAGCTCCTACAATGAGCAGTTCTTC CASSLGASGSSYNEQFF
NA NA 14 TRBJ1-1 TRBV7-3 TGTGCCAGCAGCTTACAACCAGGGGACGCTGAAGCTTTCTTT CASSLQPGDAEAFF
TRBD2 once 14 TRBJ2-5 TRBV5-1 TGCGCCAGCAGCTGGCGACTAGCGGTAGAGACCCAGTACTTC CASSWRLAVETQYF
NA NA 14 TRBJ2-3 TRBV3-1 TGTGCCAGCAGCCAAATGGATGAGGGGACCTCTAAGTATTTT CASSQMDEGTSKYF
NA NA 13 TRBJ2-5 TRBV28 TGTGCCAGCACCACTGGACGGGGCATAGAGCAGTACTTC CASTTGRGIEQYF
TRBD1 NA 15 TRBJ2-1 TRBV12-3/TRBV12-4 TGTGCCAGCAGTAGGGGACAGGGGGCAATCGATGAGCAGTTCTTC CASSRGQGAIDEQFF
NA few 13 TRBJ1-2 TRBV4-2 TGTGCCAGCAGCCAATTTTCAGGGAACGGCTACACCTTC CASSQFSGNGYTF
NA few 14 TRBJ1-5 TRBV18 TGTGCCAGCTCACCACTGGATAGCAATCAGCCCCAGCATTTT CASSPLDSNQPQHF
TRBD1 NA 14 TRBJ2-2 TRBV7-3 TGTGCCAGCAGAAAGACAGGGACCACCGGGGAGCTGTTTTTT CASRKTGTTGELFF
TRBD2 few 12 TRBJ2-7 TRBV30 TGTGCCTACACAAGAACTAGCGACGAGCAGTACTTC CAYTRTSDEQYF
NA once 14 TRBJ1-4 TRBV30 TGTGCCTGGAGTGTTAGCAGGGCGTTCGAAAAACTGTTTTTT CAWSVSRAFEKLFF
TRBD1 few 20 TRBJ2-6 TRBV11-2 TGTGCCAGCAGCTCACTTTCCGGGACAGGGGCCGCCCCTGGGGCCAACGTCCTGACTTTC CASSSLSGTGAAPGANVLTF